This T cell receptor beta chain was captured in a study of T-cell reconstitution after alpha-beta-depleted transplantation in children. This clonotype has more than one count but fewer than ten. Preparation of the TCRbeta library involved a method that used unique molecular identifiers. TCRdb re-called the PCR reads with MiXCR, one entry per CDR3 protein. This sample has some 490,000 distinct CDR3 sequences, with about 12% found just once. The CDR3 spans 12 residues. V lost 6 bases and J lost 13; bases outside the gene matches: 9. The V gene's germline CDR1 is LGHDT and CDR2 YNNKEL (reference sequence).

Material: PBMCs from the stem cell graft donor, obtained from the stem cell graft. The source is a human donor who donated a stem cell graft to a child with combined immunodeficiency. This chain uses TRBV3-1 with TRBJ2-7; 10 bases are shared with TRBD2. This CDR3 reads CASSPTSGVEYF. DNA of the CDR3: TGTGCCAGCAGTCCTACTAGCGGGGTTGAATACTTC.